The present entry profiles one T cell receptor (beta chain) with its context. Methods used by the authors: Reference gene primer amplification yielded estimated nucleated cell counts. Using immunoSEQ multiplex PCR, the repertoire was profiled, and TCRdb retains in-frame clones only, with some absent. V, J and clone size are taken as reported in that table, and D and trimming were inferred from the DNA itself. The data hold about 260,000 clones, with roughly four fifths observed a single time. Participants were aged 18 to 89 years from 24 US areas. The source of the sample is a study of blood T cell repertoires in COVID-19. Study information: Sources were T cells, B-cell-depleted T cells, or PBMCs; the material itself was cDNA or gDNA.

Per the germline V gene, CDR1 is MDHEN and CDR2 is SYDVKM. Trimming shortened V by 8 bases and J by 1 base, and 14 bases separated the two germline ends. CDR3 length equals 14 residues. The chain carries TRBV28 and TRBJ1-1; D unclear. Sequencing used PBMCs or T cells enriched from blood (not recorded which). The receptor was derived from a man aged 30 to 39 with acute COVID-19. The CDR3 reads CASSQGGANTEAFF. DNA for the CDR3: TGTGCCAGCTCCCAAGGTGGAGCGAACACTGAAGCTTTCTTT.